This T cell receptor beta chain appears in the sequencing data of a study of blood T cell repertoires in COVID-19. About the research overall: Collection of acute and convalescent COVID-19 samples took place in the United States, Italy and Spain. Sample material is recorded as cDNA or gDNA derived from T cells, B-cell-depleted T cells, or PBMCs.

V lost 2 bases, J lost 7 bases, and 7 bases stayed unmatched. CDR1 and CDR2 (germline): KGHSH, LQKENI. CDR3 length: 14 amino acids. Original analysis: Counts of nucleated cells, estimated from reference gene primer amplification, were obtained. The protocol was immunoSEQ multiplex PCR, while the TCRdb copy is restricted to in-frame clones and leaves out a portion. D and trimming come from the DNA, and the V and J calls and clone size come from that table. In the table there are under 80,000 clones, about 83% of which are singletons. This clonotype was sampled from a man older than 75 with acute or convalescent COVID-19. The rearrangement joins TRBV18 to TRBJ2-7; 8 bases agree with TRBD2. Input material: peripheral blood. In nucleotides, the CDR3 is TGTGCCAGCTCACCATCGAGCGGGAGAGAGGAGCAGTACTTC. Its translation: CASSPSSGREEQYF.